These 24 T cell receptor beta chains were sequenced from one sample in a study of cytomegalovirus exposure and HLA in healthy donors. 60 Vbeta and 13 Jbeta primers were used in PCR. Produced via immunoSEQ multiplex PCR; TCRdb's table is partial and in-frame only. This sample has roughly 130,000 clones, with approximately 72% found just once. Sequencing used PBMCs. All receptors come from a woman aged 55-69 years in good health and CMV-seronegative.

V is TRBV7-2 and J is TRBJ2-1, with 8 bases fitting TRBD2. J lost 2 bases, V lost 5 bases, and 11 bases had no gene match. CDR1 is SGHTA, CDR2 FQGNSA, per germline. The length of the CDR3 is 17 residues. As DNA, the CDR3 is TGTGCCAGCAGCCCAGTGGGGACTAGGAGTACCTACAATGAGCAGTTCTTC. Translating it yields CASSPVGTRSTYNEQFF.

V is TRBV28 and J is TRBJ2-7, with 10 bases fitting TRBD1. After removal of 2 bases from V and 4 bases from J, the junction contained 8 bases not matched to a gene. The V gene's germline CDR1 is MDHEN and CDR2 SYDVKM. This CDR3 has 16 amino acids. As DNA, the CDR3 is TGTGCCAGCAGTTTACCCGGGACAGGGGCACGATACGAGCAGTACTTC. Protein product: CASSLPGTGARYEQYF. Using reference TRBV28 and TRBJ2-7 for the parts outside the CDR3, the full variable domain is DVKVTQSSRYLVKRTGEKVFLECVQDMDHENMFWYRQDPGLGLRLIYFSYDVKMKEKGDIPEGYSVSREKKERFSLILESASTNQTSMYLCASSLPGTGARYEQYFGPGTRLTVT.

This clone showed up just a few times. This chain joins TRBV25-1 and TRBJ1-2; 7 bases are a match to TRBD1. V dropped 9 bases and J dropped 0; count of bases not matched to a gene: 10. Germline lookup yields CDR1 MGHDK and CDR2 SYGVNS. CDR3 length equals 15 residues. The CDR3 spells CASRPRDRANYGYTF. The CDR3 coding sequence is TGTGCCAGTAGACCTCGGGACAGAGCTAACTATGGCTACACCTTC.

This clone has just a few counts. The chain links TRBV6-1 to TRBJ2-5, with 9 bases matching TRBD2. This CDR3 comprises 14 residues. V was pared by 7 bases and J by 5 bases, with 8 bases of the junction left unmatched. Germline V gene sequence: CDR1 MNHNS, CDR2 SASEGT. The CDR3 sequence is CASKAGGPWETQYF. The CDR3 DNA reads as TGTGCCAGCAAGGCGGGAGGGCCTTGGGAGACCCAGTACTTC.

This clone was seen once. This chain links TRBV5-1 with TRBJ2-5; 10 bases map to TRBD2. The CDR3 has 16 residues. Germline lookup yields CDR1 SGHRS and CDR2 YFSETQ. Unmatched junction bases numbered 5, after V lost 1 base and J lost 2 bases. CDR3 bases: TGCGCCAGCAGCTTGTTTTTAGCGGGGGGACAAGAGACCCAGTACTTC. This sequence encodes CASSLFLAGGQETQYF. Complete variable domain (other parts from reference TRBV5-1 and TRBJ2-5): KAGVTQTPRYLIKTRGQQVTLSCSPISGHRSVSWYQQTPGQGLQFLFEYFSETQRNKGNFPGRFSGRQFSNSRSEMNVSTLELGDSALYLCASSLFLAGGQETQYFGPGTRLLVL.

The V gene is TRBV10-2, the J gene TRBJ2-3; 13 nucleotides agree with TRBD2. Germline assignment: CDR1 WSHSY and CDR2 SAAADI. The junction had 12 bases not matched to a gene; V was cut back by 7 bases and J by 2 bases. This CDR3 is built from 18 residues. CDR3 nucleotides: TGCGCCAGCAACGGACTAGCGGGGGTCTCTACCGTCACAGATACGCAGTATTTT. Its protein product is CASNGLAGVSTVTDTQYF.

This clone has only a few counts. The CDR3 bases are TGTGCCAGCAGCCGTAGGGAGGGGGAGACCCAGTACTTC. Its translation: CASSRREGETQYF. The rearrangement joins TRBV4-2 to TRBJ2-5; 7 nucleotides match TRBD2. Trimming removed 4 bases from V and 5 bases from J; junction bases left unmatched: 4. Per the germline V gene, CDR1 is LGHNA and CDR2 is YNFKEQ. The CDR3 is 13 residues long.

V usage is TRBV27 and J usage is TRBJ1-2; perhaps TRBD1 as D (5 bases). Germline CDR1 and CDR2: MNHEY and SMNVEV (reference sequence). The V end was cut by 6 bases, the J end by 4 bases, with 15 bases between. This CDR3 has 14 residues. DNA for the CDR3: TGTGCCAGCAGCGATTTAGGGGAAACCTATGGCTACACCTTC. This codes for CASSDLGETYGYTF.

This chain joins TRBV2 and TRBJ1-3; 8 nucleotides line up with TRBD1. Germline V gene lookup returns CDR1 SNHLY and CDR2 FYNNEI. J gave up 0 bases and V 3 bases, and 7 bases lay outside the gene matches. This CDR3 contains 17 residues. The CDR3 DNA reads as TGTGCCAGCAGTGAGCGGGGACAGGCCGGCTCTGGAAACACCATATATTTT. It specifies CASSERGQAGSGNTIYF.

The V gene is TRBV10-3, the J gene TRBJ2-1; the match to TRBD2 covers 12 bases. V lost 6 bases and J lost 5; bases outside the gene matches: 5. Per the germline V gene, CDR1 is ENHRY and CDR2 is SYGVKD. This CDR3 is built from 15 residues. In DNA form, the CDR3 reads TGTGCCATCAGGACTAGCGGGGGCCCCCACAATGAGCAGTTCTTC. Its translation: CAIRTSGGPHNEQFF.

This clone was detected only a few times. This chain links TRBV6-5 with TRBJ2-1; D unclear. V lost 4 bases and J lost 6, with 13 bases in between. The CDR3 runs to 14 residues. Germline lookup yields CDR1 MNHEY and CDR2 SVGAGI. CDR3 residues: CASSFLGASNEQFF. The CDR3 DNA is TGTGCCAGCAGTTTCCTGGGCGCCTCCAATGAGCAGTTCTTC.

The chain joins TRBV21-1 to TRBJ2-1; TRBD2 is taken as the D call from the table, unchecked against the DNA. TRBV21-1 has pseudogene status. The CDR3 length is 19 residues. Written as DNA, the CDR3 is TGTGCCAGCAGCAAACCGGTGACTAGCGGGCTTAGCTCCTACAATGAGCAGTTCTTC. Amino acid sequence: CASSKPVTSGLSSYNEQFF.

This clone came up once. This rearrangement joins TRBV19 to TRBJ1-2; D uncertain. Trimming cost V 5 bases and J 8 bases, with 15 bases left between them. CDR1 and CDR2 (germline): LNHDA, SQIVND (reference sequence). The CDR3 loop spans 13 amino acids. CDR3 DNA sequence: TGTGCCAGTAGTGTACCTAAGACTTACGGCTACACCTTC. Its translation is CASSVPKTYGYTF.

The chain employs TRBV29-1 and TRBJ2-3; D uncertain. V was clipped by 6 bases and J by 0 bases, with 10 bases between them. This CDR3 is 13 amino acids long. Germline V gene data show CDR1 as SQVTM and CDR2 as ANQGSEA. CDR3 sequence: CSVVRTSTDTQYF. The CDR3 DNA reads as TGCAGCGTGGTTCGTACTAGCACAGATACGCAGTATTTT.

This rearrangement joins TRBV27 to TRBJ2-5; 9 bases line up with TRBD1. The CDR3 contains 13 residues. The V segment lost 6 bases and the J segment 3 bases; nucleotides outside the gene matches: 2. Germline V gene data show CDR1 as MNHEY and CDR2 as SMNVEV (reference sequence). CDR3 region: CASRRTGEETQYF. In nucleotides, the CDR3 is TGTGCCAGCAGAAGGACAGGGGAAGAGACCCAGTACTTC.

V usage is TRBV27 and J usage is TRBJ2-7; TRBD1 matches at 7 bases. V trimming: 3 bases; J trimming: 4 bases; junction bases outside the gene matches: 3. Germline V gene lookup returns CDR1 MNHEY and CDR2 SMNVEV (reference sequence). This CDR3 is built from 13 residues. CDR3 in amino acids: CASSLQGVYEQYF. Written as DNA, the CDR3 is TGTGCCAGCAGTTTGCAGGGGGTGTACGAGCAGTACTTC.

V gene TRBV7-2 combines with J gene TRBJ2-6; no reliable D call. The CDR3 runs to 15 residues. Germline V gene data show CDR1 as SGHTA and CDR2 as FQGNSA. V was cut by 0 bases and J by 2 bases, with 5 bases left in between. The CDR3 spells CASSLATTGANVLTF. The CDR3 region has the DNA TGTGCCAGCAGCTTAGCGACAACTGGGGCCAACGTCCTGACTTTC.

V usage is TRBV18 and J usage is TRBJ2-2; 7 nucleotides align to TRBD1. Trimming took 0 bases from V and 6 from J; bases not matched to a gene: 4. CDR1 and CDR2 from the germline V gene are KGHSH and LQKENI. This CDR3 comprises 15 residues. CDR3 sequence reads: CASSPPGQSSGELFF. The CDR3 DNA is TGTGCCAGCTCACCACCGGGACAGTCGTCCGGGGAGCTGTTTTTT.

This clone was picked up one time. The chain uses TRBV29-1 and TRBJ1-2; D not resolved. Trimming shortened V by 1 base and J by 7 bases, and 13 bases separated the two germline ends. This CDR3 spans 13 amino acids. Germline assignment: CDR1 SQVTM and CDR2 ANQGSEA. The CDR3 coding sequence is TGCAGCGTTGAAGGGTGGCAGGAACCTGGCTACACCTTC. Its protein product is CSVEGWQEPGYTF.

V gene TRBV5-6 combines with J gene TRBJ2-1, with 9 bases aligning to TRBD1. The CDR3 has 13 residues. V was pared by 0 bases and J by 8 bases, with 0 bases of the junction left unmatched. Germline V CDR1 and CDR2: SGHDT, YYEEEE. Written as DNA, the CDR3 is TGTGCCAGCAGCTTGGACAGGGGGCATGAGCAGTTCTTC. Amino acid sequence: CASSLDRGHEQFF.

V gene TRBV6-1 combines with J gene TRBJ1-5; possibly TRBD1 for D (5 bases). The CDR3 spans 15 residues. Deletions cut 4 bases from V and 2 bases from J, with 12 bases between. Looked up from germline, CDR1 is MNHNS and CDR2 is SASEGT. CDR3 loop: CASSVSGMGNQPQHF. The CDR3 region has the DNA TGTGCCAGCAGTGTATCAGGGATGGGCAATCAGCCCCAGCATTTT.

V usage is TRBV5-4 and J usage is TRBJ2-5; tentatively, D is TRBD1 (6 bases). The closer fit of TRBJ2-7 to the DNA end suggests the J call may be wrong. The CDR3 has 12 amino acids. The germline V gene has CDR1 SGHNT and CDR2 YYREEE (reference sequence). The CDR3 protein is CASSSRGYEQYF. The CDR3 DNA is TGTGCCAGCAGCTCCAGGGGTTACGAGCAGTACTTC.

The V and J genes are TRBV5-1 and TRBJ2-7, with 8 bases matching TRBD1. Germline V gene sequence: CDR1 SGHRS, CDR2 YFSETQ. The CDR3 consists of 12 residues. V shed 4 bases, J shed 5 bases, and the junction held 2 bases outside the gene matches. The chain's CDR3 is CASSLTGDEQYF. In DNA, the CDR3 is TGCGCCAGCAGCCTGACAGGGGACGAGCAGTACTTC.

The V and J genes are TRBV7-2 and TRBJ1-4; D unclear. Germline CDR1 is SGHTA and CDR2 is FQGNSA. This CDR3 region has 15 residues. Trimming left V 4 bases short and J 2 bases short, with 11 bases between. This chain's CDR3 is CASSSFFGTNEKLFF. The CDR3 DNA is TGTGCCAGCAGCTCGTTTTTCGGGACTAATGAAAAACTGTTTTTT.